The present T cell receptor beta chain was sequenced within a study of blood T cells in healthy people across ages. Study findings and constraints: Long-lived donors carried more naive CD4+ cells and greater diversity than aged donors. Reliance upon unsorted PBMCs precluded definitive naive versus antigen-experienced comparison. Older individuals had lower TCR beta diversity per million T cells (the decline was roughly linear). Researchers judged that diversity estimates from one million T cells fell short of true values.

The CDR3 is made up of 15 amino acids. Germline V gene lookup returns CDR1 PRHDT and CDR2 FYEKMQ (reference sequence). V was clipped by 6 bases and J by 5 bases; unmatched bases: 11. The use of a sample-barcoded 5' primer and a J-beta primer mix characterized a second PCR of roughly 7 to 11 cycles. TCRdb analysed the 5' RACE reads with MiXCR anew, one entry per CDR3 protein. The sample yields about 720,000 distinct CDR3 sequences, approximately 21% seen once. As regards this clonotype: Its target is unknown.

The chain joins TRBV13 to TRBJ1-2; 8 positions match TRBD1. The sequenced material came from blood. This clonotype was sampled from a man aged 65 to 85 in good health. The DNA for the CDR3 is TGTGCCAGCAGTTCTAGGACAGGGTCCCTATATGGCTACACCTTC. Translating it yields CASSSRTGSLYGYTF.